The next 25 T cell receptor beta chains were all read from a single sample in a study of blood T cell repertoires in COVID-19. Sequenced by immunoSEQ multiplex PCR; TCRdb stores in-frame clones only, minus some. Of roughly 80,000 clones in the sample, 86% were seen once. The sample comprised peripheral blood. These TCRs come from a woman in her sixties with acute or convalescent COVID-19.

The genes are TRBV7-3 and TRBJ2-3; D not certain. Trimming took off 4 bases at V and 6 bases at J, with 8 bases between the two ends. The CDR3 loop spans 12 amino acids. Germline CDR1 is SGHTA and CDR2 is FQGTGA. The DNA of the CDR3 is TGTGCCAGCAGCTCAGGCGCTGATACGCAGTATTTT. Its translation: CASSSGADTQYF.

The chain has TRBV28 and TRBJ2-1, with TRBD2 as a possible D gene (5 bases). Germline values: CDR1 MDHEN, CDR2 SYDVKM. V lost 5 bases and J 0 bases, leaving 11 bases between the germline ends. CDR3 length: 15 residues. This chain's CDR3 is CASSPVRASYNEQFF. CDR3 nucleotides: TGTGCCAGCAGTCCAGTGCGGGCCTCCTACAATGAGCAGTTCTTC.

V is TRBV30 and J is TRBJ1-6; TRBD1 might be the D (6 bases). Germline-derived CDR1 and CDR2 are GTSNPN and SVGIG (reference sequence). V shed 5 bases and J shed 7 bases, with 15 bases lying between them. The CDR3 is made up of 14 amino acids. Here the CDR3 reads CAWVQGMGNSPLHF. CDR3 nucleotides: TGTGCCTGGGTGCAGGGGATGGGGAATTCACCCCTCCACTTT.

This rearrangement joins TRBV25-1 to TRBJ2-7, with D perhaps TRBD1 (6 bases). CDR3 size: 17 residues. Germline assignment: CDR1 MGHDK and CDR2 SYGVNS. V was clipped by 3 bases and J by 3 bases, with 21 bases between them. CDR3 protein: CASSDPLLRDNYYEQYF. The CDR3 region has the DNA TGTGCCAGCAGTGACCCCCTCCTCCGGGACAACTACTACGAGCAGTACTTC.

The CDR3 region has the DNA TGTGCCAGCACTTGGACTAGCTTGGGGACCCAGTACTTC. It specifies CASTWTSLGTQYF. The chain recombines TRBV2 with TRBJ2-5, with TRBD2 identical over 8 bases. Trimming removed 7 bases from V and 7 bases from J; junction bases left unmatched: 8. Germline V gene data show CDR1 as SNHLY and CDR2 as FYNNEI. The CDR3 is 13 amino acids.

This sequence joins TRBV19 and TRBJ2-2; 12 positions agree with TRBD2. V shed 4 bases, J shed 6 bases, and the junction held 6 bases outside the gene matches. This CDR3 region has 16 residues. Germline V CDR1 and CDR2: LNHDA, SQIVND (reference sequence). The CDR3 sequence: CASSTSGGAFSGELFF. CDR3 in DNA: TGTGCCAGTAGTACTAGCGGGGGGGCCTTTTCCGGGGAGCTGTTTTTT.

CDR3 sequence reads: CASSKRDGGSYEQYF. As DNA, the CDR3 is TGTGCCAGCAGCAAAAGAGACGGCGGGAGCTACGAGCAGTACTTC. The chain employs TRBV4-2 and TRBJ2-7; 7 positions match TRBD2. CDR1 is LGHNA, CDR2 YNFKEQ, per germline. This CDR3 is 15 amino acids long. V was pared by 5 bases and J by 3 bases, with 10 bases of the junction left unmatched.

The chain couples TRBV19 to TRBJ2-3, with 13 bases fitting TRBD2. V lost 6 bases to trimming and J lost 4 bases; unmatched junction nucleotides: 7. The CDR3 extends over 16 amino acids. The germline gives CDR1 LNHDA, CDR2 SQIVND (reference sequence). The CDR3 coding sequence is TGTGCCAGTAGCAGAACCGGACTAGCGGGGGCAGATACGCAGTATTTT. This gives the protein CASSRTGLAGADTQYF.

CDR3 bases: TGTGCCTGGAGTAGCGTCTTCTCTGGGGCCAACGTCCTGACTTTC. It codes for CAWSSVFSGANVLTF. This chain links TRBV30 with TRBJ2-6; D remains ambiguous. The CDR3 runs 15 residues. Germline CDR1 and CDR2: GTSNPN and SVGIG (reference sequence). Trimming removed 2 bases from V and 0 bases from J, with 8 bases in between.

This chain links TRBV30 with TRBJ1-2, with 8 bases lining up with TRBD1. Germline assignment: CDR1 GTSNPN and CDR2 SVGIG (reference sequence). After removal of 2 bases from V and 7 bases from J, the junction contained 9 bases not matched to a gene. The CDR3 is 14 residues long. CDR3 protein: CAWSTNRGFVGYTF. In nucleotides, the CDR3 is TGTGCCTGGAGTACAAACAGGGGGTTCGTTGGCTACACCTTC.

Comments on this clone: One junction end does not reproduce the germline sequence, and a read error may be involved. This chain connects TRBV3-1 (or the pseudogene TRBV3-2) to TRBJ2-3; D is perhaps TRBD2 (6 bases). CDR1 is LGHDT and CDR2 is YNNKEL in the germline V gene (reference sequence). The CDR3 totals 16 residues. CDR3 sequence: CTSPKTTGTSSDTQYF. Here the CDR3 DNA reads TGTACCAGCCCGAAAACCACCGGGACTTCGTCAGATACGCAGTATTTT.

The chain couples TRBV10-3 to TRBJ2-3; TRBD1 is a possible D gene (6 bases). Germline CDR1 reads ENHRY; CDR2 reads SYGVKD. This CDR3 is built from 14 residues. V was shortened by 5 bases and J by 3 bases, with 12 bases between the two germline ends. This chain's CDR3 is CAISLQGGTDTQYF. The CDR3 DNA reads TGTGCCATCAGTCTACAGGGTGGGACAGATACGCAGTATTTT.

The V and J genes are TRBV6-5 and TRBJ2-1; D might be TRBD1 (5 bases). The germline V gene has CDR1 MNHEY and CDR2 SVGAGI. This CDR3 contains 14 residues. Deletions cut 5 bases from V and 6 bases from J, with 14 bases between. CDR3 residues: CASSRQRLTNEQFF. The CDR3 DNA follows: TGTGCCAGCAGTCGACAGCGCTTAACCAATGAGCAGTTCTTC.

The rearrangement joins TRBV6-2 or TRBV6-3 to TRBJ1-1; D is unclear. V was shortened by 2 bases and J by 1 base, with 11 bases between the two germline ends. The CDR3 extends over 15 amino acids. CDR1 is MNHEY, CDR2 SVGEGT, per germline. Here the CDR3 DNA reads TGTGCCAGCAGTTACACCGAGGGCCCGAACACTGAAGCTTTCTTT. The encoded protein is CASSYTEGPNTEAFF.

In this sample, this clone turned up once. V and J are TRBV28 and TRBJ2-1; 9 nucleotides agree with TRBD2. J gave up 3 bases and V 5 bases, and 5 bases lay outside the gene matches. Germline CDR1 is MDHEN and CDR2 is SYDVKM. The length of the CDR3 is 15 residues. CDR3 nucleotides: TGTGCCAGCAGTCCACTTAGCGGGAGCTACAATGAGCAGTTCTTC. Encoded protein: CASSPLSGSYNEQFF. Complete variable domain (other parts from reference TRBV28 and TRBJ2-1): DVKVTQSSRYLVKRTGEKVFLECVQDMDHENMFWYRQDPGLGLRLIYFSYDVKMKEKGDIPEGYSVSREKKERFSLILESASTNQTSMYLCASSPLSGSYNEQFFGPGTRLTVL.

This chain's CDR3 is CASSYSPGRYGYTF. CDR3 bases: TGTGCCAGCAGTTACTCGCCAGGAAGATATGGCTACACCTTC. The J gene is TRBJ1-2, the V gene TRBV6-6; D is unclear. Germline CDR1 MNHNY, CDR2 SVGAGI (reference sequence). The germline V and J ends were trimmed by 0 bases and 5 bases, with 10 bases remaining between them. There are 14 residues in the CDR3.

V and J are TRBV2 and TRBJ1-2; TRBD1 matches 7 bases. Germline CDR1 SNHLY, CDR2 FYNNEI. V lost 0 bases to trimming and J lost 5 bases; unmatched junction nucleotides: 18. The CDR3 totals 19 residues. Here the CDR3 reads CASSEARGQTNGISYGYTF. The CDR3 region has the DNA TGTGCCAGCAGTGAAGCGCGGGGACAGACGAACGGGATAAGTTATGGCTACACCTTC.

J is TRBJ2-1 and V is TRBV2, with D possibly TRBD1 on 6 matching bases. The CDR3 consists of 13 residues. Trimming removed 6 bases at V and 8 bases at J, with 14 bases between. Germline CDR1 SNHLY, CDR2 FYNNEI. This CDR3 reads CASRTGTWDEQFF. CDR3 sequence (DNA): TGTGCCAGCAGAACCGGGACATGGGATGAGCAGTTCTTC.

This clone was observed once. The CDR3 DNA is TGTGCCTGGAGCCCCACAGGGTACCAAGCTTTCTTT. It specifies CAWSPTGYQAFF. This sequence joins TRBV30 and TRBJ1-1; tentatively, D is TRBD1 (6 bases). Trimming left V 3 bases short and J 9 bases short, with 14 bases between. The CDR3 extends over 12 amino acids. The germline V gene has CDR1 GTSNPN and CDR2 SVGIG (reference sequence).

V and J are TRBV19 and TRBJ2-1; 7 bases are shared with TRBD1. V lost 4 bases and J lost 0; bases outside the gene matches: 3. CDR3 length: 15 amino acids. Per germline, CDR1 LNHDA and CDR2 SQIVND (reference sequence). The CDR3 nucleotides are TGTGCCAGTAGTAAGGACAGGAGCTCCTACAATGAGCAGTTCTTC. It yields the protein CASSKDRSSYNEQFF. The full variable domain, in which reference TRBV19 and TRBJ2-1 provide the parts outside the CDR3, is DGGITQSPKYLFRKEGQNVTLSCEQNLNHDAMYWYRQDPGQGLRLIYYSQIVNDFQKGDIAEGYSVSREKKESFPLTVTSAQKNPTAFYLCASSKDRSSYNEQFFGPGTRLTVL.

The chain couples TRBV11-2 to TRBJ2-7; D gene unclear. This CDR3 contains 14 residues. Germline-derived CDR1 and CDR2 are SGHAT and FQNNGV. Deletions cut 1 base from V and 0 bases from J, with 7 bases between. The CDR3 DNA sequence: TGTGCCAGCAGCTTAGTCACGGGCTCCTACGAGCAGTACTTC. Protein: CASSLVTGSYEQYF.

The CDR3 reads CASSPGQAEKLFF. The CDR3 nucleotides read TGTGCCAGCAGCCCCGGACAGGCCGAAAAACTGTTTTTT. J is TRBJ1-4 and V is TRBV7-2; TRBD1 agrees at 7 bases. CDR3 length equals 13 residues. CDR1 is SGHTA and CDR2 is FQGNSA in the germline V gene. The junction had 5 bases not matched to a gene; V was cut back by 5 bases and J by 8 bases.

The chain joins TRBV28 to TRBJ1-2, with D tentatively TRBD1 (6 bases). From germline, CDR1 is MDHEN and CDR2 SYDVKM. V was shortened by 11 bases and J by 4 bases, with 11 bases between the two germline ends. The CDR3 has 11 residues. The CDR3 DNA follows: TGTGCCGCTACAGGGACCTATGGCTACACCTTC. This translates into CAATGTYGYTF.

V usage is TRBV19 and J usage is TRBJ1-1; 12 bases fit TRBD1. V lost 4 bases and J lost 11; bases outside the gene matches: 8. The germline CDR1 and CDR2 sequences are LNHDA and SQIVND (reference sequence). There are 14 residues in the CDR3. CDR3 residues: CASSTGQGAPRAFF. In DNA form, the CDR3 reads TGTGCCAGTAGTACGGGACAGGGGGCCCCAAGGGCTTTCTTT. The entire variable domain, with the rest obtained from reference TRBV19 and TRBJ1-1, is as follows: DGGITQSPKYLFRKEGQNVTLSCEQNLNHDAMYWYRQDPGQGLRLIYYSQIVNDFQKGDIAEGYSVSREKKESFPLTVTSAQKNPTAFYLCASSTGQGAPRAFFGQGTRLTVV.

V usage is TRBV5-4 and J usage is TRBJ2-3; 7 bases match TRBD1. After removal of 4 bases from V and 5 bases from J, the junction contained 13 bases not matched to a gene. The CDR3 consists of 16 residues. Germline lookup yields CDR1 SGHNT and CDR2 YYREEE (reference sequence). CDR3 coding DNA: TGTGCCAGCAGCCAATCAGGGGCAGGGGGTCTAGATACGCAGTATTTT. It is translated as CASSQSGAGGLDTQYF.